The rows below give T cell receptor beta chains drawn from one sample of a study of blood T cell repertoires in COVID-19. The method was immunoSEQ multiplex PCR; TCRdb's version includes in-frame clones alone and lacks a portion of them. The sample shows some 320,000 clones, around 87% of them seen only once. Sample: peripheral blood. These receptors originate from a woman aged 45-65 years who had recovered from COVID-19. The CDR3 runs from the conserved cysteine through the conserved F or W. Fields, in order: V gene, D gene, J gene, clone size, CDR3 protein, CDR3 DNA. A D gene is named only where the DNA matches it firmly. Expanded clones get a size class; other rows say once, few or many, or leave the size out.

v_call: TRBV28
d_call: TRBD1
j_call: TRBJ1-2
clone_size: -
cdr3_aa: CASGTENYGYTF
cdr3_nt: TGTGCCAGCGGGACAGAGAACTATGGCTACACCTTC

v_call: TRBV28
d_call: -
j_call: TRBJ1-2
clone_size: -
cdr3_aa: CASLDSRNYGYTF
cdr3_nt: TGTGCCAGCCTGGACAGCCGAAACTATGGCTACACCTTC

v_call: TRBV12-3/TRBV12-4
d_call: -
j_call: TRBJ2-7
clone_size: once
cdr3_aa: CASSFGAYEQYF
cdr3_nt: TGTGCCAGCAGTTTTGGAGCCTACGAGCAGTACTTC

v_call: TRBV18
d_call: -
j_call: TRBJ2-7
clone_size: -
cdr3_aa: CASSLAYPGVSEQYF
cdr3_nt: TGTGCCAGCTCACTTGCCTACCCCGGAGTTTCCGAGCAGTACTTC

v_call: TRBV4-3
d_call: TRBD2
j_call: TRBJ2-7
clone_size: -
cdr3_aa: CASSQSASGGTTYEQYF
cdr3_nt: TGCGCCAGCAGCCAATCCGCTAGCGGGGGGACCACCTACGAGCAGTACTTC

v_call: TRBV6-2/TRBV6-3
d_call: -
j_call: TRBJ1-6
clone_size: -
cdr3_aa: CASSPRAGGPSPTPLHF
cdr3_nt: TGTGCCAGCAGCCCTAGGGCGGGGGGGCCGAGCCCGACACCCCTCCACTTT

v_call: TRBV5-1
d_call: TRBD1
j_call: TRBJ2-2
clone_size: few
cdr3_aa: CASSWDSPNTGELFF
cdr3_nt: TGCGCCAGCAGCTGGGACAGCCCGAACACCGGGGAGCTGTTTTTT

v_call: TRBV4-3
d_call: -
j_call: TRBJ2-7
clone_size: -
cdr3_aa: CASSHSGQGSYEQYF
cdr3_nt: TGCGCCAGCAGCCATTCTGGGCAGGGGTCCTACGAGCAGTACTTC

v_call: TRBV7-6
d_call: -
j_call: TRBJ2-1
clone_size: -
cdr3_aa: CASSPYEGSYNEQFF
cdr3_nt: TGTGCCAGCAGCCCATACGAGGGATCCTACAATGAGCAGTTCTTC

v_call: TRBV5-1
d_call: TRBD2
j_call: TRBJ2-3
clone_size: -
cdr3_aa: CASSTGLAGSADTQYF
cdr3_nt: TGCGCCAGCAGCACCGGACTAGCGGGGAGTGCAGATACGCAGTATTTT

v_call: TRBV5-1
d_call: -
j_call: TRBJ1-2
clone_size: -
cdr3_aa: CASSLDAGYGYTF
cdr3_nt: TGCGCCAGCAGCTTGGATGCAGGGTATGGCTACACCTTC

v_call: TRBV29-1
d_call: TRBD1
j_call: TRBJ1-2
clone_size: once
cdr3_aa: CSERQGDSYTF
cdr3_nt: TGCAGCGAACGACAGGGGGATAGCTACACCTTC

v_call: TRBV7-8
d_call: -
j_call: TRBJ1-1
clone_size: -
cdr3_aa: CASSSRGGQTLNTEAFF
cdr3_nt: TGTGCCAGCAGCTCCCGAGGGGGACAAACTCTGAACACTGAAGCTTTCTTT

v_call: TRBV18
d_call: TRBD1
j_call: TRBJ1-1
clone_size: -
cdr3_aa: CASSPVSGQGMGRAFF
cdr3_nt: TGTGCCAGCTCACCAGTCTCAGGACAGGGTATGGGACGAGCTTTCTTT

v_call: TRBV20-1
d_call: TRBD2
j_call: TRBJ2-3
clone_size: once
cdr3_aa: CSASPSGRTDTQYF
cdr3_nt: TGCAGTGCTAGTCCTAGCGGGAGAACAGATACGCAGTATTTT

v_call: TRBV5-1
d_call: TRBD2
j_call: TRBJ2-3
clone_size: -
cdr3_aa: CASSLLAGIGTDTQYF
cdr3_nt: TGCGCCAGCAGCTTGCTAGCGGGAATCGGCACAGATACGCAGTATTTT

v_call: TRBV6-4
d_call: -
j_call: TRBJ2-7
clone_size: few
cdr3_aa: CASSEGEAGGSYEQYF
cdr3_nt: TGTGCCAGCAGTGAGGGGGAGGCAGGGGGAAGCTACGAGCAGTACTTC

v_call: TRBV7-8
d_call: TRBD2
j_call: TRBJ2-2
clone_size: -
cdr3_aa: CASSLASSGTAGELFF
cdr3_nt: TGTGCCAGCAGCTTAGCGTCTAGCGGGACCGCCGGGGAGCTGTTTTTT

v_call: TRBV2
d_call: TRBD1
j_call: TRBJ1-3
clone_size: few
cdr3_aa: CASSGGGQTYSGNTIYF
cdr3_nt: TGTGCCAGCAGTGGTGGGGGACAGACCTACTCTGGAAACACCATATATTTT

v_call: TRBV19
d_call: -
j_call: TRBJ1-2
clone_size: -
cdr3_aa: CASSISAVAGLYGYTF
cdr3_nt: TGTGCCAGTAGTATCTCCGCAGTAGCCGGCCTATATGGCTACACCTTC

v_call: TRBV7-2
d_call: TRBD1
j_call: TRBJ1-4
clone_size: -
cdr3_aa: CASSSTGMGEKLFF
cdr3_nt: TGTGCCAGCAGCTCGACAGGGATGGGTGAAAAACTGTTTTTT

v_call: TRBV5-8
d_call: -
j_call: TRBJ2-3
clone_size: -
cdr3_aa: CASSYGPFPGTQYF
cdr3_nt: TGTGCCAGCAGCTACGGACCTTTCCCGGGGACGCAGTATTTT

v_call: TRBV14
d_call: -
j_call: TRBJ2-7
clone_size: -
cdr3_aa: CASSHGRDWSYGEQYF
cdr3_nt: TGTGCCAGCAGCCACGGCCGGGACTGGTCCTACGGGGAGCAGTACTTC

v_call: TRBV24-1
d_call: TRBD1
j_call: TRBJ2-5
clone_size: -
cdr3_aa: CATSDFRPTGHGETQYF
cdr3_nt: TGTGCCACCAGTGATTTTCGCCCGACAGGGCATGGGGAGACCCAGTACTTC

v_call: TRBV6-5
d_call: -
j_call: TRBJ1-2
clone_size: -
cdr3_aa: CASSYGWGQGGYTF
cdr3_nt: TGTGCCAGCAGTTACGGTTGGGGGCAGGGTGGCTACACCTTC

v_call: TRBV10-2
d_call: TRBD1
j_call: TRBJ2-7
clone_size: -
cdr3_aa: CASSGGTGGSYEQYF
cdr3_nt: TGCGCCAGCAGTGGTGGGACAGGGGGCTCCTACGAGCAGTACTTC

v_call: TRBV28
d_call: -
j_call: TRBJ1-1
clone_size: -
cdr3_aa: CASSSVSRAFF
cdr3_nt: TGTGCCAGCAGTTCCGTAAGTAGAGCTTTCTTT

v_call: TRBV7-2
d_call: -
j_call: TRBJ1-5
clone_size: -
cdr3_aa: CASSLGQGNQPQHF
cdr3_nt: TGTGCCAGCAGCTTGGGGCAGGGTAATCAGCCCCAGCATTTT

v_call: TRBV19
d_call: -
j_call: TRBJ1-5
clone_size: -
cdr3_aa: CASSSSVAQHF
cdr3_nt: TGTGCCAGTAGTTCCTCGGTGGCCCAGCATTTT

v_call: TRBV19
d_call: TRBD1
j_call: TRBJ2-1
clone_size: -
cdr3_aa: CASRTDRDLNNEQFF
cdr3_nt: TGTGCCAGTAGAACTGACAGGGATCTGAACAATGAGCAGTTCTTC

v_call: TRBV27
d_call: TRBD1
j_call: TRBJ1-1
clone_size: -
cdr3_aa: CASKTGGTEAFF
cdr3_nt: TGTGCCAGCAAGACAGGGGGCACTGAAGCTTTCTTT

v_call: TRBV6-4
d_call: -
j_call: TRBJ2-2
clone_size: -
cdr3_aa: CASSDSTTNTGELFF
cdr3_nt: TGTGCCAGCAGTGACTCGACTACGAACACCGGGGAGCTGTTTTTT

v_call: TRBV30
d_call: TRBD1
j_call: TRBJ2-7
clone_size: -
cdr3_aa: CAWSRDRGSHEQYF
cdr3_nt: TGTGCCTGGAGCCGGGACAGGGGATCCCACGAGCAGTACTTC

v_call: TRBV7-8
d_call: TRBD1
j_call: TRBJ1-6
clone_size: -
cdr3_aa: CASSTRTGRNSPLHF
cdr3_nt: TGTGCCAGCAGCACCCGGACAGGGCGTAATTCACCCCTCCACTTT

v_call: TRBV28
d_call: TRBD1
j_call: TRBJ2-7
clone_size: once
cdr3_aa: CASSGERGRLNEQYF
cdr3_nt: TGTGCCAGCAGTGGCGAGAGGGGGCGATTGAACGAGCAGTACTTC

v_call: TRBV28
d_call: -
j_call: TRBJ1-1
clone_size: -
cdr3_aa: CASSFVGGVGNTEAFF
cdr3_nt: TGTGCCAGCAGTTTCGTCGGGGGGGTAGGGAACACTGAAGCTTTCTTT

v_call: TRBV4-1
d_call: TRBD2
j_call: TRBJ2-1
clone_size: -
cdr3_aa: CASSQDGLAARYNEQFF
cdr3_nt: TGCGCCAGCAGCCAAGACGGCCTAGCGGCCAGATACAATGAGCAGTTCTTC

v_call: TRBV7-3
d_call: -
j_call: TRBJ2-7
clone_size: -
cdr3_aa: CASSSTGTGEQYF
cdr3_nt: TGTGCCAGCAGCTCGACAGGAACCGGCGAGCAGTACTTC